The sequence of this TCR beta chain was determined in a study of CD8+CD57+ T cells in acquired aplastic anemia. The wider study: Each DNA sample taken from sorted CD4+ and CD8+ cells came to 3 to 3.5 ug on average.

Germline V gene data show CDR1 as SNHLY and CDR2 as FYNNEI. The CDR3 is 13 amino acids. V was clipped by 8 bases and J by 5 bases, with 13 bases between them. Study-level points and caveats: Between patients and controls, 25 to 30 CD8+ CDR3 sequences were found in common.

The study profiled TCR beta VDJ and CDR3 using genomic DNA as template. Via MiXCR, TCRdb re-called the reads, giving one row per CDR3 protein. The profile shows 450,000 to 600,000 distinct CDR3 sequences, around 33% of them singletons. It was patients with CD8+CD57+ cell expansion by flow cytometry who were chosen for sequencing. Each of the patients presented with severe acquired aplastic anemia. None of the patients had been given any therapy when their blood was sampled. Details on this clonotype: The target antigen is unknown.

The sequence was obtained from a human donor with aplastic anemia. The rearrangement joins TRBV2 to TRBJ2-1; no definite D call. The source material was sorted CD4+, CD8+, or CD8+CD57+ T cells (not recorded which) from PBMCs. CDR3 sequence (DNA): TGTGCCAGCGGCCCAGGACGGAACAATGAGCAGTTCTTC. Protein: CASGPGRNNEQFF.